This T cell receptor beta chain derives from a study of T-cell memory formation after mild COVID-19. Study background: Among the donors, TCR clusters were largely specific to each donor. Broader study findings: The second-wave clones peaking on day 37 were not confirmed as SARS-CoV-2-specific. Among clones contracting day 15 to 85, CD4/CD8 was balanced, whereas later expanders leaned CD4+.

V shed 6 bases and J shed 7 bases, with 15 bases lying between them. This CDR3 is built from 13 residues. TCRdb processed the 5' RACE reads anew with MiXCR; each CDR3 protein has one entry. The sample carries 530,000 or so distinct CDR3 sequences, 15% to 20% recorded once. This clonotype was detected a few times. The antigen is undetermined. The receptor was derived from an adult woman who had mild COVID-19 (a few samples of this study predate the infection). Cell type and time point are not known. The V call is TRBV12-3 or TRBV12-4, the J call TRBJ1-2, with unresolved D. The sequencing sample was made of PBMCs or a T cell subset sorted from them (not recorded which). The CDR3 region is CASSPGSGRGYTF. DNA for the CDR3: TGTGCCAGCAGCCCCGGATCAGGTCGTGGCTACACCTTC.